One sample yielded the 20 T cell receptor beta chains listed below, sequenced in a study of CD8+ T cells in alopecia areata. Treatment defined: oral pan-JAK inhibitor, 5-10 mg twice daily. cDNA reverse transcribed from extracted RNA served as the sequencing template. The method was immunoSEQ multiplex PCR; TCRdb's version includes in-frame clones alone and lacks a portion of them. This table has about 120,000 clones, roughly 50% appearing once. The starting material was CD8+ T cells sorted from blood, obtained at week 4, from a patient treated with tofacitinib. These receptors originate from a human donor with alopecia areata.

In nucleotides, the CDR3 is TGTGCCATCAGGGACGAAATGAACACTGAAGCTTTCTTT. Translation: CAIRDEMNTEAFF. The chain carries TRBV10-3 and TRBJ1-1; D not certain. V lost 6 bases and J 0 bases, leaving 8 bases between the germline ends. This CDR3 has 13 residues. The V gene's germline CDR1 is ENHRY and CDR2 SYGVKD.

The chain uses TRBV4-3 and TRBJ2-3; D is possibly TRBD2 (6 bases). CDR3 length equals 17 residues. The germline V gene encodes CDR1 LGHNA and CDR2 YSLEER. V was shortened by 4 bases and J by 2 bases, with 19 bases between the two germline ends. CDR3 in DNA: TGCGCCAGCAGCCCCAGGGCGGGCGGGGCCGACACAGATACGCAGTATTTT. Its translation is CASSPRAGGADTDTQYF.

This clone was counted between two and nine times. At one end, the junction sequence differs from germline, possibly due to a read error. The chain has TRBV7-7 and TRBJ2-1; D not resolved. Germline CDR1 reads SSHAT; CDR2 reads FNYEAQ (reference sequence). The length of the CDR3 is 14 residues. For the CDR3, the DNA is TGTGCTAGCAGCCCCTCCTTCGGTGACAATGAGCAGTTCTTC. Translating gives CASSPSFGDNEQFF. The whole variable domain, remainder taken from reference TRBV7-7 and TRBJ2-1, is GAGVSQSPRYKVTKRGQDVTLRCDPISSHATLYWYQQALGQGPEFLTYFNYEAQPDKSGLPSDRFSAERPEGSISTLTIQRTEQRDSAMYRCASSPSFGDNEQFFGPGTRLTVL.

This rearrangement joins TRBV7-2 to TRBJ1-2; no clear D. CDR1 is SGHTA, CDR2 FQGNSA, per germline. V was clipped by 4 bases and J by 3 bases, with 15 bases between them. This CDR3 region has 15 residues. The CDR3, as DNA: TGTGCCAGCAGCTATCCCTTAGGGCGATACTATGGCTACACCTTC. Its protein product is CASSYPLGRYYGYTF.

This clone was seen a handful of times. The CDR3 loop is CASSLNGGWPQHF. CDR3 DNA: TGTGCCAGCAGTTTAAATGGGGGGTGGCCCCAGCATTTT. The chain is built from TRBV27 and TRBJ1-5; maybe TRBD1 (5 bases). The germline gives CDR1 MNHEY, CDR2 SMNVEV (reference sequence). V shed 2 bases and J shed 9 bases, with 11 bases lying between them. The CDR3 consists of 13 residues.

Comments on this clone: The identical CDR3 is also encoded by other nucleotide sequences in the sample. V usage is TRBV10-3 and J usage is TRBJ2-7; unclear D gene. From germline, CDR1 is ENHRY and CDR2 SYGVKD. The CDR3 sequence is 14 residues long. The V end lost 3 bases, the J end lost 3 bases, and 12 bases lay between the germline ends. Here the CDR3 DNA reads TGTGCCATCAGTGAAAGTGACATCAGCTACGAGCAGTACTTC. It codes for CAISESDISYEQYF.

In this sample, this clone turned up a few times. V is TRBV30 and J is TRBJ1-2; D is possibly TRBD1 (5 bases). V was pared by 3 bases and J by 2 bases, with 10 bases between. CDR3 length: 13 residues. From germline, CDR1 is GTSNPN and CDR2 SVGIG (reference sequence). The CDR3 DNA follows: TGTGCCTGGAGAGGACGGGACAACTATGGCTACACCTTC. Translation: CAWRGRDNYGYTF.

V and J are TRBV30 and TRBJ2-6; D gene ambiguous. The CDR3 is made up of 13 amino acids. V was cut by 1 base and J by 1 base, with 2 bases left in between. Germline lookup yields CDR1 GTSNPN and CDR2 SVGIG (reference sequence). CDR3 in amino acids: CAWSGSGANVLTF. The CDR3, as DNA: TGTGCCTGGAGTGGGTCTGGGGCCAACGTCCTGACTTTC.

The V call is TRBV29-1, the J call TRBJ1-1; D uncertain. Trimming took off 1 base at V and 8 bases at J, with 11 bases between the two ends. This CDR3 is built from 12 residues. The V gene's germline CDR1 is SQVTM and CDR2 ANQGSEA. The chain's CDR3 is CSVEGLKAEAFF. The CDR3 nucleotides are TGCAGCGTTGAAGGATTGAAGGCCGAAGCTTTCTTT.

This clone was found a few times. V gene TRBV7-2 combines with J gene TRBJ2-1; D ambiguous. Looked up from germline, CDR1 is SGHTA and CDR2 is FQGNSA. Trimming pared 1 base from V and 5 bases from J, leaving 6 bases between. This CDR3 contains 13 residues. This CDR3 reads CASSLDADNEQFF. The CDR3 DNA reads as TGTGCCAGCAGCTTAGATGCGGACAATGAGCAGTTCTTC. Combining the CDR3 with reference TRBV7-2 and TRBJ2-1 gives the whole variable domain GAGVSQSPSNKVTEKGKDVELRCDPISGHTALYWYRQSLGQGLEFLIYFQGNSAPDKSGLPSDRFSAERTGGSVSTLTIQRTQQEDSAVYLCASSLDADNEQFFGPGTRLTVL.

The chain couples TRBV9 to TRBJ2-1; the match to TRBD2 covers 9 bases. This CDR3 region has 15 residues. With V trimmed by 6 bases and J by 6 bases, 10 bases remained unmatched. From germline, CDR1 is SGDLS and CDR2 YYNGEE. The CDR3 spells CASNEPGLAGNEQFF. CDR3 nucleotides: TGTGCCAGCAACGAACCGGGACTAGCCGGCAATGAGCAGTTCTTC.

This chain joins TRBV4-1 and TRBJ2-7; D is unresolved. This CDR3 spans 15 amino acids. Germline lookup yields CDR1 MGHRA and CDR2 YSYEKL. Trimming stripped 1 base from V and 2 bases from J, with 12 bases between. Here the CDR3 reads CASSQAQSQPYEQYF. Here the CDR3 DNA reads TGCGCCAGCAGCCAAGCACAGTCCCAGCCCTACGAGCAGTACTTC.

The chain links TRBV27 to TRBJ1-1, with D uncertain. The CDR3 runs 14 residues. Germline CDR1 and CDR2: MNHEY and SMNVEV (reference sequence). V lost 7 bases and J 5 bases, leaving 17 bases between the germline ends. The CDR3 loop reads CASIRAPEWTEAFF. The CDR3 DNA reads TGTGCCAGCATCCGGGCCCCGGAGTGGACTGAAGCTTTCTTT.

The rearrangement joins TRBV5-1 to TRBJ1-2; D remains unclear. Germline CDR1 is SGHRS and CDR2 is YFSETQ. This CDR3 has 15 amino acids. Trimming cost V 2 bases and J 4 bases, with 15 bases left between them. The CDR3 here is CASSFGSQFLYGYTF. CDR3 bases: TGCGCCAGCAGCTTTGGGTCCCAATTTCTCTATGGCTACACCTTC.

The chain joins TRBV9 to TRBJ2-1; D not resolved. V was clipped by 0 bases and J by 0 bases, with 10 bases between them. Germline V gene lookup returns CDR1 SGDLS and CDR2 YYNGEE. The CDR3 contains 16 residues. As DNA, the CDR3 is TGTGCCAGCAGCGTAGAGCCCAAAAGCTCCTACAATGAGCAGTTCTTC. Its protein is CASSVEPKSSYNEQFF. Together with reference TRBV9 and TRBJ2-1, the CDR3 gives the full variable domain: DSGVTQTPKHLITATGQRVTLRCSPRSGDLSVYWYQQSLDQGLQFLIQYYNGEERAKGNILERFSAQQFPDLHSELNLSSLELGDSALYFCASSVEPKSSYNEQFFGPGTRLTVL.

This chain links TRBV5-6 with TRBJ2-7; perhaps TRBD1 as D (6 bases). The germline V gene encodes CDR1 SGHDT and CDR2 YYEEEE. This CDR3 spans 13 amino acids. The V end lost 6 bases, the J end lost 5 bases, and 15 bases lay between the germline ends. In DNA form, the CDR3 reads TGTGCCAGCATACAGGACAGCAGGAACGAGCAGTACTTC. Amino acids: CASIQDSRNEQYF.

Details on this clone: Mismatch with germline at one junction end may stem from a read error. The genes are TRBV7-7 and TRBJ2-3; D not resolved. Germline CDR1 reads SSHAT; CDR2 reads FNYEAQ (reference sequence). The CDR3 totals 13 residues. The CDR3: CASSLIRTDTQYF. The CDR3 nucleotides are TGTGCTAGCAGCCTAATTCGCACAGATACGCAGTATTTT.

The CDR3: CASSLGFPGTGHTGELFF. The CDR3 coding sequence is TGTGCCAGCAGCTTAGGGTTCCCCGGGACAGGGCACACCGGGGAGCTGTTTTTT. The rearrangement links TRBV7-3 to TRBJ2-2; 9 nucleotides agree with TRBD1. Per the germline V gene, CDR1 is SGHTA and CDR2 is FQGTGA. This CDR3 comprises 18 residues. V shed 2 bases and J 3 bases; nucleotides not matched to a gene: 10.

The rearrangement links TRBV30 to TRBJ1-5; 7 bases map to TRBD1. CDR1 is GTSNPN and CDR2 is SVGIG in the germline V gene (reference sequence). The CDR3 totals 13 residues. The trim removed 2 bases at V and 8 bases at J, leaving 6 bases unmatched. Here the CDR3 DNA reads TGTGCCTGGAGTCCAGGGGGTACGGAGCCCCAGCATTTT. It specifies CAWSPGGTEPQHF.

The chain combines TRBV6-5 with TRBJ1-2, with a possible D match to TRBD1 (5 bases). The length of the CDR3 is 14 residues. The germline CDR1 and CDR2 sequences are MNHEY and SVGAGI. V was shortened by 4 bases and J by 8 bases, with 17 bases between the two germline ends. The CDR3 here is CASSSQGSWEGYTF. CDR3 bases: TGTGCCAGCAGTTCGCAGGGCAGTTGGGAGGGCTACACCTTC.